Listed below are T cell receptor beta chains from one sample, sequenced in a study of control samples from healthy donors and cancer patients. Libraries were prepared by immunoSEQ multiplex PCR; TCRdb keeps only in-frame clonotypes and omits some of them. The data show roughly 170,000 clones, under 95% seen once. The sequenced sample consisted of blood. The receptors come from a woman in her late teens or twenties in good health. Each CDR3 is given without its conserved first and last residue.

j_call v_call cdr3_aa
TRBJ1-5 TRBV3-1/TRBV3-2 ASSQDLSDKAVNQPQH
TRBJ1-1 TRBV7-2 ASSRMIWAGGRNTEAF
TRBJ2-6 TRBV9 ASSVGGLGANVLT
TRBJ1-4 TRBV9 ASSSGTGINEKLF
TRBJ1-1 TRBV4-1 ASSQDTTVPNTEAF
TRBJ2-5 TRBV5-4 ASSFEVGETQY
TRBJ2-7 TRBV4-2 ASSQGSGAYEQY
TRBJ2-5 TRBV2 ASSPGRGIQETQY
TRBJ1-1 TRBV2 ASTLDIINTEAF
TRBJ1-5 TRBV5-1 ASSRTGEDQPQH
TRBJ1-5 TRBV2 ASSERGNQPQH
TRBJ1-5 TRBV19 ASRNSLPSNQPQH
TRBJ2-5 TRBV5-6 ASSFRALAKETQY
TRBJ2-5 TRBV5-4 ASRPGTEETQY
TRBJ1-6 TRBV2 ASTDGRSASPLH
TRBJ2-1 TRBV15 ATSRAPGLAANEQF
TRBJ2-3 TRBV3-1/TRBV3-2 ASSQGTTRRN
TRBJ2-1 TRBV11-2 ASSLTGVGNEQF
TRBJ1-1 TRBV10-3 AIKRDLNTEAF
TRBJ1-2 TRBV11-3 ASSLIAGEGGYT
TRBJ1-4 TRBV5-8 ASSLEQTGEKLF
TRBJ2-6 TRBV5-6 ASSLGEFVLT
TRBJ1-1 TRBV2 ASSELGRENTEAF
TRBJ1-2 TRBV19 ASSPGVVYGYT